The 18 T cell receptor beta chains listed next were all sequenced from one sample in a study of T cell changes during pregnancy in multiple sclerosis. Method: immunoSEQ multiplex PCR; TCRdb's copy keeps in-frame clones and lacks some. The table has around 38,000 clones, 80% to 95% seen once. Sequenced here: CD8+ T cells from peripheral blood mononuclear cells, sampled in the third trimester of pregnancy. The receptors were gathered from a female donor with multiple sclerosis, enrolled in a pregnancy study.

This clone appeared a single time. The chain recombines TRBV29-1 with TRBJ2-7; possible D gene TRBD1, 6 bases. The CDR3 is 13 amino acids. CDR1 SQVTM and CDR2 ANQGSEA come from the germline V gene. Trimming removed 3 bases from V and 2 bases from J, with 11 bases in between. CDR3 sequence (DNA): TGCAGCGTTGAGACAGGAGTGCCCTACGAGCAGTACTTC. It encodes CSVETGVPYEQYF.

The J gene is TRBJ1-2, the V gene TRBV6-5, with 8 nucleotides matching TRBD1. This CDR3 has 14 amino acids. The V gene end was trimmed by 6 bases and the J gene end by 8 bases; junction bases not matched to a gene: 11. Germline V gene sequence: CDR1 MNHEY, CDR2 SVGAGI. CDR3 nucleotide sequence: TGTGCCAGCAGCCACCGGACAGGGCATCAGGGCTACACCTTC. It translates to CASSHRTGHQGYTF.

This clone appeared a few times. The CDR3 protein is CAWSVGIGSTEAFF. In DNA form, the CDR3 reads TGTGCCTGGAGTGTAGGCATCGGGTCCACTGAAGCTTTCTTT. The rearrangement joins TRBV30 to TRBJ1-1; the D is unclear. CDR3 size: 14 residues. V dropped 0 bases and J dropped 4 bases, with 12 bases sitting between them. Looked up from germline, CDR1 is GTSNPN and CDR2 is SVGIG (reference sequence). The whole variable domain, filled in from reference TRBV30 and TRBJ1-1, reads SQTIHQWPATLVQPVGSPLSLECTVEGTSNPNLYWYRQAAGRGLQLLFYSVGIGQISSEVPQNLSASRPQDRQFILSSKKLLLSDSGFYLCAWSVGIGSTEAFFGQGTRLTVV.

The chain is built from TRBV2 and TRBJ2-3; TRBD2 matches 12 bases. Trimming cost V 3 bases and J 4 bases; bases outside gene matches: 5. The CDR3 is 16 residues long. The V gene's germline CDR1 is SNHLY and CDR2 FYNNEI. The CDR3 DNA reads as TGTGCCAGCAGTGACAGCCCTAGCGGGAGGGCAGATACGCAGTATTTT. Amino acid sequence: CASSDSPSGRADTQYF.

The J gene is TRBJ2-1, the V gene TRBV4-3; D may be TRBD2 (5 bases). Germline V gene sequence: CDR1 LGHNA, CDR2 YSLEER. Trimming removed 0 bases from V and 0 bases from J, with 12 bases in between. This CDR3 spans 17 amino acids. The CDR3 coding sequence is TGCGCCAGCAGCCAAGAGGTATCCAGCGGCTCCTACAATGAGCAGTTCTTC. Protein product: CASSQEVSSGSYNEQFF.

The rearrangement links TRBV5-4 to TRBJ2-1; TRBD2 is a possible D gene (6 bases). Germline values: CDR1 SGHNT, CDR2 YYREEE (reference sequence). CDR3 length equals 15 residues. Between the trimmed V and J ends, which lost 4 bases and 3 bases, there was a span of 14 bases. The CDR3 reads CASSQETAGYNEQFF. The CDR3 nucleotides are TGTGCCAGCAGCCAAGAAACAGCGGGCTACAATGAGCAGTTCTTC.

The genes are TRBV18 and TRBJ2-7, with D unclear. The V and J ends lost 4 bases and 3 bases respectively, with 19 bases between them. The length of the CDR3 is 16 residues. Germline lookup yields CDR1 KGHSH and CDR2 LQKENI. Here the CDR3 reads CASSLNSSYPYYEQYF. CDR3 in DNA: TGTGCCAGCTCACTAAACTCTAGTTACCCCTACTACGAGCAGTACTTC.

V gene TRBV4-3 combines with J gene TRBJ2-5, with 10 bases that match TRBD2. CDR1 and CDR2 from the germline V gene are LGHNA and YSLEER. CDR3 length equals 16 residues. The V and J ends lost 0 bases and 5 bases, in that order; junction bases with no gene match: 6. CDR3 amino acids: CASSQELAGRSETQYF. In DNA, the CDR3 is TGCGCCAGCAGCCAAGAACTAGCGGGAAGATCGGAGACCCAGTACTTC.

The chain carries TRBV29-1 and TRBJ2-7; a weak D match, TRBD2 (6 bases). Germline V gene data show CDR1 as SQVTM and CDR2 as ANQGSEA. This CDR3 is built from 13 residues. Trimming took 1 base from V and 3 from J, leaving 10 bases between them. This CDR3 is CSVEVDGGYEQYF. CDR3 bases: TGCAGCGTTGAAGTGGACGGGGGCTACGAGCAGTACTTC.

This clone showed up just once. The J gene is TRBJ2-6, the V gene TRBV25-1; TRBD1 matches at 8 bases. Trimming at V came to 5 bases and at J to 1 base, leaving 4 bases not matched to a gene. Per germline, CDR1 MGHDK and CDR2 SYGVNS. The length of the CDR3 is 16 residues. Written as DNA, the CDR3 is TGTGCCAGCAGTCCGGGACAGGTTTCTGGGGCCAACGTCCTGACTTTC. This sequence encodes CASSPGQVSGANVLTF. Full variable domain (remainder filled in from reference TRBV25-1 and TRBJ2-6): EADIYQTPRYLVIGTGKKITLECSQTMGHDKMYWYQQDPGMELHLIHYSYGVNSTEKGDLSSESTVSRIRTEHFPLTLESARPSHTSQYLCASSPGQVSGANVLTFGAGSRLTVL.

This chain uses TRBV2 with TRBJ2-7; 8 bases are shared with TRBD2. With 2 bases clipped from V and 3 bases from J, the junction kept 9 bases outside the gene matches. Germline CDR1 is SNHLY and CDR2 is FYNNEI. CDR3 length: 16 amino acids. The CDR3 DNA sequence: TGTGCCAGCAGTGAAATTTTCAGCGGGAGTATCTACGAGCAGTACTTC. It encodes CASSEIFSGSIYEQYF.

The CDR3 bases are TGTGCCAGCAGTCCGGGACATAGCAATCAGCCCCAGCATTTT. Its protein is CASSPGHSNQPQHF. The chain joins TRBV6-6 to TRBJ1-5; perhaps TRBD1 as D (6 bases). Germline loops: CDR1 MNHNY, CDR2 SVGAGI (reference sequence). This CDR3 has 14 residues. Trimming took 5 bases from V and 0 from J, leaving 8 bases between them.

The gene calls are TRBV7-9 and TRBJ2-5, with D unclear. Trimming stripped 3 bases from V and 4 bases from J, with 9 bases between. CDR3 length: 13 residues. Germline lookup yields CDR1 SEHNR and CDR2 FQNEAQ (reference sequence). The chain's CDR3 is CASSFMVAETQYF. CDR3 coding DNA: TGTGCCAGCAGCTTTATGGTGGCAGAGACCCAGTACTTC.

This chain links TRBV10-3 with TRBJ2-5; the D gene is possibly TRBD1 (5 bases). The CDR3 spans 14 residues. Per germline, CDR1 ENHRY and CDR2 SYGVKD. Trimming took 0 bases from V and 0 from J, leaving 5 bases between them. CDR3 residues: CAISESGHQETQYF. The DNA for the CDR3 is TGTGCCATCAGTGAGTCGGGGCACCAAGAGACCCAGTACTTC.

CDR3 in DNA: TGTGCCATCAGTGAGGCCGGGGGGGCCTACAATGAGCAGTTCTTC. This codes for CAISEAGGAYNEQFF. The rearrangement uses TRBV10-3 and TRBJ2-1; 8 bases fit TRBD2. The CDR3 is 15 residues long. V lost 2 bases and J lost 2; bases outside the gene matches: 2. From germline, CDR1 is ENHRY and CDR2 SYGVKD.

The V call is TRBV7-9, the J call TRBJ2-5; 9 bases map to TRBD2. The CDR3 is 18 amino acids. The trim removed 0 bases at V and 9 bases at J, leaving 17 bases unmatched. CDR1 and CDR2 (germline): SEHNR, FQNEAQ (reference sequence). CDR3 residues: CASSLAGFSSGTPGAQYF. For the CDR3, the DNA is TGTGCCAGCAGCTTAGCGGGGTTCTCTAGCGGGACCCCGGGGGCCCAGTACTTC.

The chain links TRBV7-9 to TRBJ2-1, with a possible D match to TRBD2 (6 bases). Germline values: CDR1 SEHNR, CDR2 FQNEAQ (reference sequence). V lost 5 bases and J lost 4, with 21 bases in between. The CDR3 runs to 17 residues. The CDR3 protein is CASSPHWDAGSYNEQFF. As DNA, the CDR3 is TGTGCCAGCAGCCCCCATTGGGATGCGGGATCTTACAATGAGCAGTTCTTC. The full variable domain, completed using reference TRBV7-9 and TRBJ2-1, is DTGVSQNPRHKITKRGQNVTFRCDPISEHNRLYWYRQTLGQGPEFLTYFQNEAQLEKSRLLSDRFSAERPKGSFSTLEIQRTEQGDSAMYLCASSPHWDAGSYNEQFFGPGTRLTVL.

The CDR3 sequence is CASSFRESTDTQYF. The CDR3 nucleotides read TGTGCCAGCAGTTTCCGGGAGAGCACAGATACGCAGTATTTT. V usage is TRBV28 and J usage is TRBJ2-3, with a weak D call TRBD2 (6 bases). The CDR3 length is 14 residues. V lost 3 bases to trimming and J lost 0 bases, with 7 bases between them. CDR1 and CDR2 (germline): MDHEN, SYDVKM.